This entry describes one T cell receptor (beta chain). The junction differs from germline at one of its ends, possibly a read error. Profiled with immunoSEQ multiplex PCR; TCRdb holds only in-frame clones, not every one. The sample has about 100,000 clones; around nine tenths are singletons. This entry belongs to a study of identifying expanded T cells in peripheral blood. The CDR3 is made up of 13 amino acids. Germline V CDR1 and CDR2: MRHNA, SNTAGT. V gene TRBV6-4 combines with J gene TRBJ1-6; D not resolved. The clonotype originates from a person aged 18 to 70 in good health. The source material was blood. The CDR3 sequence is CASRDSYNSPLHF. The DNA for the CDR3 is TGTGCCAGCAGGGACTCCTATAATTCACCCCTCCACTTT.